This TCR beta chain was recorded in a study of memory CD4+ T cells and cytomegalovirus serostatus. On the study more broadly: This sample comes from healthy Belgian adults, about nine CMV seropositive, some 22 seronegative.

The sort gate was single viable CD3+CD4+CD8-CD45RO+ cells for memory CD4+ T cells. CMV serostatus came from serum IgG against pp150, pp28, p38, p52. Germline assignment: CDR1 MNHEY and CDR2 SMNVEV (reference sequence). Deletions cut 2 bases from V and 5 bases from J, with 12 bases between. CDR3 size: 14 residues. The assay was immunoSEQ multiplex PCR, and TCRdb's table has in-frame clones only and misses some. The table has about 45,000 clones, over 65% seen once. The genes are TRBV27 and TRBJ1-2; D possibly corresponds to TRBD1 (6 bases). Sequenced material: memory CD4+ T cells from blood. This TCR derives from an adult in good health and CMV-seronegative. The CDR3 loop is CASSLSRTAYGYTF. The CDR3 DNA reads as TGTGCCAGCAGTTTAAGCCGGACAGCATATGGCTACACCTTC.